This T cell receptor beta chain appears in the sequencing data of a study of shared clonotypes between healthy human individuals. Trimming shortened V by 1 base and J by 0 bases, and 9 bases separated the two germline ends. This CDR3 has 15 amino acids. Germline V CDR1 and CDR2: LGHNA, YSLEER. This clone has more than one count but fewer than ten. Every subset's genomic DNA went evenly onto several immunoSEQ plates. Here immunoSEQ multiplex PCR was the method, and the copy in TCRdb shows in-frame clones only, minus some. In the table there are about 2.4 million clones, more than 90% of which are singletons. The donors, healthy adults who were HIV-negative, had experienced no recent acute infections or vaccinations.

The sequenced material came from naive CD4+ T cells sorted from blood. Subset in this sample: CD45RA+ positively selected. The receptor's source is a man aged 18 to 35 in good health. This rearrangement joins TRBV4-3 to TRBJ1-1, with unresolved D. The CDR3 loop reads CASSQATLMNTEAFF. The CDR3, as DNA: TGCGCCAGCAGCCAAGCTACCTTAATGAACACTGAAGCTTTCTTT.